Listed below are T cell receptor beta chains from one sample, sequenced in a study of cytomegalovirus exposure and HLA in healthy donors. TCRdb keeps only in-frame clones here, not all; method: immunoSEQ multiplex PCR. The sample lists about 180,000 clones, over 65% occurring once. Sequenced sample: PBMCs. The receptors were gathered from a man aged 60 to 75 in good health and CMV-seronegative. The CDR3 runs from the conserved cysteine through the conserved F or W.

>TRBV14|TRBJ2-1
CASSPLSGRGDEQFF
>TRBV5-1|TRBJ1-1
CASSLGDRGNTEAFF
>TRBV11-2|TRBJ2-7
CASSLEDHSPPYEQYF
>TRBV7-7|TRBJ1-6
CASSPVTGYNSPLHF
>TRBV30|TRBJ2-2
CAWSVVAGGGELFF
>TRBV6-5|TRBJ2-7
CASSYRRGVSEQYF
>TRBV30|TRBJ2-7
CAWSPGLASSYEQYF
>TRBV28|TRBJ1-1
CASRHRETEAFF
>TRBV5-6|TRBJ2-1
CASSFFGDRANEQFF
>TRBV7-9|TRBJ2-3
CASSFSGSADTQYF
>TRBV21-1|TRBJ2-2
CASSTYRGGITGELFF
>TRBV4-3|TRBJ2-1
CASSQDFTIDEQFF
>TRBV5-5|TRBJ2-7
CASSYEPGHSSYEQYF
>TRBV27|TRBJ2-7
CASSSGAHYEQYF
>TRBV19|TRBJ2-5
CASSIDRGQTQYF
>TRBV29-1|TRBJ2-7
CSVRRTGSYEQYF
>TRBV7-3|TRBJ2-1
CASSLTGHNEQFF
>TRBV5-1|TRBJ2-7
CASSPRDRGEQYF
>TRBV11-2|TRBJ1-2
CASSGDMPGGYTF
>TRBV28|TRBJ1-2
CASSLEGEGYGYTF
>TRBV2|TRBJ1-5
CASNGGKGNQPQHF
>TRBV9|TRBJ2-3
CASSVDPRGGITDTQYF
>TRBV7-8|TRBJ1-2
CASSLSSILSYGYTF
>TRBV20-1|TRBJ1-1
CSASSGKAFF
>TRBV30|TRBJ2-5
CAWSGPDQETQYF